These 21 T cell receptor beta chains were sequenced from one sample in a study of blood T cell repertoires in COVID-19. The data were produced by immunoSEQ multiplex PCR, yet TCRdb's version contains in-frame clones alone and is incomplete. Here the sample spans about 200,000 clones, approximately 80% being singletons. Sample: peripheral blood. These receptors were collected from a woman over 75 with acute or convalescent COVID-19.

The V and J genes are TRBV5-6 and TRBJ1-1, with TRBD1 matching over 11 bases. CDR1 SGHDT and CDR2 YYEEEE come from the germline V gene. The CDR3 is 15 amino acids. The ends lost 3 bases at V and 3 bases at J; junction bases unmatched: 4. CDR3 region: CASSSGTGGDTEAFF. The CDR3 bases are TGTGCCAGCAGCTCCGGGACAGGGGGGGACACTGAAGCTTTCTTT.

The chain recombines TRBV30 with TRBJ2-2; 12 bases line up with TRBD2. CDR3 length: 18 residues. Per germline, CDR1 GTSNPN and CDR2 SVGIG (reference sequence). Unmatched junction bases numbered 8, after V lost 1 base and J lost 2 bases. The DNA of the CDR3 is TGTGCCTGGAGTGGGGGAGGACTAGCGGGGCTCAACACCGGGGAGCTGTTTTTT. Protein sequence: CAWSGGGLAGLNTGELFF.

This clone is a singleton in its sample. The J gene is TRBJ2-3, the V gene TRBV5-6; 12 bases map to TRBD2. The length of the CDR3 is 17 residues. J was trimmed by 3 bases and V by 1 base; bases with no gene match: 6. Germline lookup yields CDR1 SGHDT and CDR2 YYEEEE. CDR3: CASSLRTSGGNTDTQYF. DNA of the CDR3: TGTGCCAGCAGCTTGAGAACTAGCGGGGGGAATACAGATACGCAGTATTTT.

Regarding this clone: The junction departs from germline at one end; a sequencing error may be responsible. The chain uses TRBV7-2 and TRBJ2-1; perhaps TRBD2 as D (6 bases). This CDR3 contains 13 residues. Germline assignment: CDR1 SGHTA and CDR2 FQGNSA. CDR3 coding DNA: TGTGCCAGCACCTTAGTGGCCGGAGGGGAGCAGTTCTTC. Encoded protein: CASTLVAGGEQFF.

This chain links TRBV2 with TRBJ2-1, with TRBD2 matching over 12 bases. CDR1 and CDR2 (germline): SNHLY, FYNNEI. With V trimmed by 6 bases and J by 9 bases, 6 bases remained unmatched. CDR3 size: 14 residues. This CDR3 reads CASRRLAGEGEQFF. CDR3 nucleotides: TGTGCCAGCAGGAGACTAGCGGGAGAGGGTGAGCAGTTCTTC.

The chain uses TRBV6-2 or TRBV6-3 and TRBJ1-5, with D perhaps matching TRBD1 (6 bases). The CDR3 spans 15 residues. The germline V and J ends were trimmed by 6 bases and 3 bases, with 15 bases remaining between them. Germline V lookup: CDR1 MNHEY, CDR2 SVGEGT. The CDR3: CASSPWGGPNQPQHF. The CDR3 nucleotides are TGTGCCAGCAGCCCGTGGGGGGGGCCCAATCAGCCCCAGCATTTT.

Ten or more counts support this clone. The CDR3 region is CATRPGQESNQPQHF. Here the CDR3 DNA reads TGTGCCACCAGGCCGGGACAGGAAAGCAATCAGCCCCAGCATTTT. V usage is TRBV15 and J usage is TRBJ1-5; TRBD1 aligns across 8 bases. J was trimmed by 1 base and V by 6 bases; bases with no gene match: 5. The CDR3 totals 15 residues. The germline CDR1 and CDR2 sequences are LNHNV and YYDKDF (reference sequence).

The V and J genes are TRBV4-3 and TRBJ2-1; no clear D gene. The CDR3 extends over 16 amino acids. The germline CDR1 and CDR2 sequences are LGHNA and YSLEER. Trimming removed 0 bases from V and 6 bases from J, with 15 bases in between. In DNA, the CDR3 is TGCGCCAGCAGCCAAGATTTTCAACTAATTCTCAATGAGCAGTTCTTC. Translating it yields CASSQDFQLILNEQFF.

The gene calls are TRBV10-3 and TRBJ2-7; no reliable D call. Deletions cut 4 bases from V and 0 bases from J, with 7 bases between. The CDR3 consists of 13 residues. The germline V gene has CDR1 ENHRY and CDR2 SYGVKD. The CDR3 DNA sequence: TGTGCCATCAGTGTTTCCGGCTCCTACGAGCAGTACTTC. Amino acids: CAISVSGSYEQYF.

The table lists this clone with a count of one. V and J are TRBV7-8 and TRBJ2-1; 13 bases align to TRBD2. CDR1 SGHVS and CDR2 FQNEAQ come from the germline V gene. After removal of 5 bases from V and 0 bases from J, the junction contained 4 bases not matched to a gene. The CDR3 loop spans 17 amino acids. In nucleotides, the CDR3 is TGTGCCAGCAGCAGGGGACTAGCGGGGAGCTCCTACAATGAGCAGTTCTTC. Residues: CASSRGLAGSSYNEQFF.

This chain connects TRBV7-6 to TRBJ2-3, with TRBD2 matching over 8 bases. With 1 base clipped from V and 1 base from J, the junction kept 7 bases outside the gene matches. CDR1 and CDR2 (germline): SGHVS, FNYEAQ. The CDR3 has 17 residues. CDR3 in DNA: TGTGCCAGCAGCTTAGGGCTGGGAGCGGGGGGCACAGATACGCAGTATTTT. As protein: CASSLGLGAGGTDTQYF.

This chain joins TRBV24-1 and TRBJ1-1; 11 positions match TRBD1. The CDR3 is 16 amino acids. Germline V gene sequence: CDR1 KGHDR, CDR2 SFDVKD. Trimming at V came to 2 bases and at J to 7 bases, leaving 8 bases not matched to a gene. The CDR3 sequence is CATSDSRGTGGDEAFF. CDR3 bases: TGTGCCACCAGTGATTCGAGAGGGACAGGGGGAGATGAAGCTTTCTTT.

V and J are TRBV10-3 and TRBJ2-7, with D possibly being TRBD2 (6 bases). V gave up 4 bases and J gave up 1 base, with 17 bases separating them. Germline V CDR1 and CDR2: ENHRY, SYGVKD. CDR3 length: 16 amino acids. The CDR3 loop reads CAISALTGGESYEQYF. CDR3 nucleotide sequence: TGTGCCATCAGTGCTCTTACCGGGGGAGAATCCTACGAGCAGTACTTC.

The chain uses TRBV25-1 and TRBJ1-5; D is possibly TRBD1 (5 bases). The germline V gene has CDR1 MGHDK and CDR2 SYGVNS. V lost 3 bases, J lost 0 bases, and 6 bases lay in between. This CDR3 has 14 amino acids. The CDR3 bases are TGTGCCAGCAGTGACAGGGTTAGCAATCAGCCCCAGCATTTT. Amino acids: CASSDRVSNQPQHF.

The chain has TRBV7-9 and TRBJ2-1, with 11 bases lining up with TRBD2. The CDR3 spans 15 residues. Germline CDR1 SEHNR, CDR2 FQNEAQ (reference sequence). V gave up 0 bases and J gave up 6 bases; unmatched junction bases: 1. This CDR3 is CASSLALAGANEQFF. The CDR3 nucleotides are TGTGCCAGCAGCTTAGCACTAGCGGGGGCCAATGAGCAGTTCTTC.

This chain connects TRBV14 to TRBJ1-3; unclear D gene. CDR3 length: 16 residues. CDR1 is SGHDN and CDR2 is FVKESK in the germline V gene. The germline V and J ends were trimmed by 4 bases and 0 bases, with 13 bases remaining between them. The CDR3 protein is CASSLSFGFSGNTIYF. The DNA of the CDR3 is TGTGCCAGCAGCCTAAGCTTCGGGTTCTCTGGAAACACCATATATTTT.

This clone was seen once. CDR3 sequence: CASSVGGGLLGETQYF. DNA for the CDR3: TGTGCCAGCAGCGTAGGGGGAGGCCTTTTAGGGGAGACCCAGTACTTC. This chain connects TRBV9 to TRBJ2-5, with D perhaps TRBD2 (6 bases). The CDR3 extends over 16 amino acids. The V end lost 0 bases, the J end lost 5 bases, and 17 bases lay between the germline ends. CDR1 is SGDLS, CDR2 YYNGEE, per germline.

The chain employs TRBV18 and TRBJ2-6; possibly TRBD1 for D (5 bases). This CDR3 is 17 amino acids long. CDR1 is KGHSH and CDR2 is LQKENI in the germline V gene. V was pared by 4 bases and J by 0 bases, with 13 bases between. CDR3 sequence (DNA): TGTGCCAGCTCACTCAGGGTGACTTCCTCTGGGGCCAACGTCCTGACTTTC. Its translation: CASSLRVTSSGANVLTF.

The genes are TRBV5-8 and TRBJ1-1; 9 positions match TRBD1. The germline V gene has CDR1 SGHTS and CDR2 YDEGEE. Trimming at V came to 4 bases and at J to 0 bases, leaving 7 bases not matched to a gene. There are 16 residues in the CDR3. The CDR3 DNA reads TGTGCCAGCAGCGTGGGGACAGGGTTTATGAACACTGAAGCTTTCTTT. Protein product: CASSVGTGFMNTEAFF.

The rearrangement uses TRBV5-5 and TRBJ2-7; 7 bases fit TRBD1. This CDR3 is built from 12 residues. Trimming took 4 bases from V and 8 from J; bases not matched to a gene: 6. CDR1 is SGHKS, CDR2 YYEKEE, per germline (reference sequence). CDR3 residues: CASSRDRDQQYF. In DNA, the CDR3 is TGTGCCAGCAGCCGCGACAGGGACCAGCAGTACTTC.

This clone was picked up one time. The rearrangement joins TRBV27 to TRBJ2-3; D ambiguous. Germline CDR1 and CDR2: MNHEY and SMNVEV (reference sequence). Trimming took off 7 bases at V and 0 bases at J, with 8 bases between the two ends. The CDR3 is 13 amino acids. The CDR3: CASISNSTDTQYF. The CDR3 DNA follows: TGTGCCAGCATCTCTAATAGCACAGATACGCAGTATTTT.